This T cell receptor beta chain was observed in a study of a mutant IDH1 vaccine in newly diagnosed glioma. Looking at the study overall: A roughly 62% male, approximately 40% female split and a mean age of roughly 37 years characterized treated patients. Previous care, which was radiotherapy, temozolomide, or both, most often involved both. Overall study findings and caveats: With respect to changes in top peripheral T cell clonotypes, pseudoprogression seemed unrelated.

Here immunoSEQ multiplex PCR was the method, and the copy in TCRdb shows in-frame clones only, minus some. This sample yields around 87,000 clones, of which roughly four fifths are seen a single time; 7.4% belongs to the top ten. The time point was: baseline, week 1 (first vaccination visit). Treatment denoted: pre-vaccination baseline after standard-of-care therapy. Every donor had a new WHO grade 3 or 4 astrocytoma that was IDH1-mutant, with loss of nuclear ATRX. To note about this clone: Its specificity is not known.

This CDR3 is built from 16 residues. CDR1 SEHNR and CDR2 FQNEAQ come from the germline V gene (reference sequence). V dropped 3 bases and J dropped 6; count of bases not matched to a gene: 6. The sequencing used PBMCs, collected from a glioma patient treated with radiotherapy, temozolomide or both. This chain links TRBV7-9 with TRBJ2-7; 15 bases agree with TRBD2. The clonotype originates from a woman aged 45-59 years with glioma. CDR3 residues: CASSLGTSGGRLEQYF. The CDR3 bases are TGTGCCAGCAGCTTGGGGACTAGCGGGGGGAGGCTCGAGCAGTACTTC.